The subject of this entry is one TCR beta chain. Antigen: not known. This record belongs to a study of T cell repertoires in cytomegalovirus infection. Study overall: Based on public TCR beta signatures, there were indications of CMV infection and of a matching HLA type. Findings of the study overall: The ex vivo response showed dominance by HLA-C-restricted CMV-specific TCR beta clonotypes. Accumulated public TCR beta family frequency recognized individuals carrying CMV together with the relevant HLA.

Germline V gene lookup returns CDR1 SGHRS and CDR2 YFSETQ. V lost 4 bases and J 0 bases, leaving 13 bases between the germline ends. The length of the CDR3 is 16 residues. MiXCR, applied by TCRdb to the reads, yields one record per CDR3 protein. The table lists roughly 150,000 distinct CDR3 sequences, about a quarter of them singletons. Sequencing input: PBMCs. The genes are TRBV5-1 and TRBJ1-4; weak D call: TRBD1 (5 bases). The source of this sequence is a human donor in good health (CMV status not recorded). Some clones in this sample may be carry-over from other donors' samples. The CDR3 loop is CASSVGGKSTNEKLFF. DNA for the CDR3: TGCGCCAGCAGCGTCGGGGGGAAGTCAACTAATGAAAAACTGTTTTTT. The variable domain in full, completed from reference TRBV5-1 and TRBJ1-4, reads KAGVTQTPRYLIKTRGQQVTLSCSPISGHRSVSWYQQTPGQGLQFLFEYFSETQRNKGNFPGRFSGRQFSNSRSEMNVSTLELGDSALYLCASSVGGKSTNEKLFFGSGTQLSVL.